The 31 T cell receptor beta chains given below trace back to one sample, sequenced in a study of T-cell memory formation after mild COVID-19 (dated by TCRdb to the early 2020s). Libraries were built with 5' RACE. The listed sequencing device is Illumina NovaSeq 6000. TCRdb redid the processing of the public reads, applying fastp at Q25 and MiXCR, and retained in-frame beta chains. Records with the same CDR3 protein are collapsed into one entry carrying the most frequent genes and DNA. The sample table records 100,000 to 150,000 distinct CDR3 sequences; about a sixth of these occur just once. The ten biggest clones cover around 4.8% of the sample. The source material was PBMCs or a T cell subset sorted from them (not recorded which). The receptors shown here come from a man between 18 and 35 years old who had mild COVID-19 (a few samples of this study predate the infection). The sample titles of this study are shuffled in the database, so cell type and time point are left out; the donor was told from shared clones.

The chain uses TRBV7-9 and TRBJ1-1, with 9 bases lining up with TRBD1. Trimming took 3 bases from V and 0 from J; bases not matched to a gene: 5. Germline V gene data show CDR1 as SEHNR and CDR2 as FQNEAQ (reference sequence). This CDR3 contains 16 residues. CDR3 sequence: CASSLGTGRMNTEAFF. For the CDR3, the DNA is TGTGCCAGCAGCTTGGGGACAGGGCGTATGAACACTGAAGCTTTCTTT.

To note about this clonotype: One end of the junction fails to match germline, which may point to a read error. This sequence joins TRBV5-1 and TRBJ1-1; no definite D call. CDR1 and CDR2 from the germline V gene are SGHRS and YFSETQ. CDR3 length equals 15 residues. The CDR3 protein is CASSLDPAGLTKAFF. CDR3 DNA: TGCGCCAGCAGCTTGGATCCCGCTGGCCTCACTAAAGCTTTCTTT.

This clonotype was observed at least ten times. The chain links TRBV5-1 to TRBJ1-2, with D perhaps matching TRBD1 (5 bases). From germline, CDR1 is SGHRS and CDR2 YFSETQ. The V gene lost 3 bases and the J gene lost 7 bases, with 13 bases spanning the gap. The CDR3 length is 13 residues. The CDR3 DNA reads as TGCGCCAGCAGCTGGGGCCCAATGACTGGCTACACCTTC. It is translated as CASSWGPMTGYTF.

The chain has TRBV15 and TRBJ1-5; no clear D gene. The CDR3 is 12 amino acids. CDR1 is LNHNV and CDR2 is YYDKDF in the germline V gene (reference sequence). The V end lost 5 bases, the J end lost 9 bases, and 11 bases lay between the germline ends. CDR3 DNA sequence: TGTGCCACCAGCGTCAGGTCCTTGCCCCAGCATTTT. Translation gives CATSVRSLPQHF.

The chain joins TRBV12-3 or TRBV12-4 to TRBJ1-6; 8 bases align to TRBD1. V gave up 5 bases and J gave up 9 bases; unmatched junction bases: 6. The CDR3 is 14 amino acids. CDR3 in DNA: TGTGCCAGCAGTCAGACAGGGGTTAGTTCACCCCTCCACTTT. It specifies CASSQTGVSSPLHF.

The V and J genes are TRBV6-6 and TRBJ1-1; D call uncertain. Trimming took 7 bases from V and 1 from J, leaving 13 bases between them. There are 14 residues in the CDR3. Germline V gives CDR1 MNHNY, CDR2 SVGAGI (reference sequence). The CDR3 coding sequence is TGTGCCAGCAATAATCCCGGGGAGAACACTGAAGCTTTCTTT. Translation: CASNNPGENTEAFF.

The chain is built from TRBV20-1 and TRBJ1-5, with 8 bases aligning to TRBD1. Trimming removed 5 bases from V and 8 bases from J; junction bases left unmatched: 14. Germline V lookup: CDR1 DFQATT, CDR2 SNEGSKA (reference sequence). CDR3 length equals 15 residues. This chain's CDR3 is CSAYPSSGGAEPQHF. Written as DNA, the CDR3 is TGCAGTGCTTACCCCTCTTCAGGGGGCGCAGAGCCCCAGCATTTT.

The chain has TRBV7-9 and TRBJ1-1; TRBD1 matches 7 bases. The length of the CDR3 is 15 residues. From germline, CDR1 is SEHNR and CDR2 FQNEAQ (reference sequence). V shed 5 bases, J shed 3 bases, and the junction held 9 bases outside the gene matches. CDR3 sequence (DNA): TGTGCCAGCAGCCGGAGACAGGGTCGAGACACTGAAGCTTTCTTT. Translation gives CASSRRQGRDTEAFF.

A few counts support this clonotype. V gene TRBV5-1 combines with J gene TRBJ2-7; D uncertain. Trimming took 7 bases from V and 0 from J, leaving 8 bases between them. Germline V gene data show CDR1 as SGHRS and CDR2 as YFSETQ. The CDR3 contains 12 residues. Here the CDR3 reads CASYEDSYEQYF. The CDR3 bases are TGCGCCAGCTATGAAGACTCCTACGAGCAGTACTTC.

The chain recombines TRBV7-2 with TRBJ1-5; TRBD1 might be the D (6 bases). CDR1 SGHTA and CDR2 FQGNSA come from the germline V gene. V was trimmed by 0 bases and J by 8 bases, leaving 11 bases between them. This CDR3 is 14 amino acids long. CDR3 nucleotides: TGTGCCAGCAGCTTAGCGGGGGGCGGGGAGCCCCAGCATTTT. Its protein product is CASSLAGGGEPQHF.

This clonotype was counted between two and nine times. The chain recombines TRBV30 with TRBJ2-5; D gene uncertain. The germline V gene encodes CDR1 GTSNPN and CDR2 SVGIG (reference sequence). Trimming left V 0 bases short and J 3 bases short, with 11 bases between. CDR3 size: 14 residues. The CDR3 DNA reads as TGTGCCTGGAGTGTACTTTCCCGGGAAGAGACCCAGTACTTC. It specifies CAWSVLSREETQYF.

V usage is TRBV7-9 and J usage is TRBJ1-1; D gene ambiguous. The V and J ends lost 4 bases and 0 bases respectively, with 15 bases between them. CDR3 length: 16 residues. Germline V gives CDR1 SEHNR, CDR2 FQNEAQ (reference sequence). In nucleotides, the CDR3 is TGTGCCAGCAGCTCACCTATTATCGGGTTGAACACTGAAGCTTTCTTT. It specifies CASSSPIIGLNTEAFF.

This clonotype turned up a few times. The chain has TRBV12-3 or TRBV12-4 and TRBJ2-5; 9 bases match TRBD1. J was trimmed by 4 bases and V by 6 bases; bases with no gene match: 6. This CDR3 region has 14 residues. The CDR3 coding sequence is TGTGCCAGCAGACCAACAGGGGGCGGAGAGACCCAGTACTTC. This encodes CASRPTGGGETQYF.

In its sample, this clonotype was seen a few times. The V and J genes are TRBV18 and TRBJ2-7, with a possible D match to TRBD2 (6 bases). This CDR3 is built from 13 residues. Germline CDR1 and CDR2: KGHSH and LQKENI. Deletions cut 4 bases from V and 1 base from J, with 8 bases between. CDR3 DNA sequence: TGTGCCAGCTCACGGGAGGCGTCCTACGAGCAGTACGTC. This gives the protein CASSREASYEQYV.

This clonotype was counted between two and nine times. The chain employs TRBV20-1 and TRBJ2-7, with D uncertain. Germline-derived CDR1 and CDR2 are DFQATT and SNEGSKA (reference sequence). The CDR3 extends over 13 amino acids. Trimming removed 3 bases at V and 2 bases at J, with 11 bases between. In nucleotides, the CDR3 is TGCAGTGCTAGTAGTGTCCTGGCCTACGAGCAGTACTTC. Translated, it gives CSASSVLAYEQYF.

This chain links TRBV11-2 with TRBJ2-7, with 8 bases matching TRBD1. With 6 bases clipped from V and 5 bases from J, the junction kept 6 bases outside the gene matches. Germline CDR1 reads SGHAT; CDR2 reads FQNNGV. The CDR3 consists of 13 residues. DNA for the CDR3: TGTGCCAGCAGAAAGACAGGGGCTCACGAGCAGTACGTC. Amino acid sequence: CASRKTGAHEQYV.

This clonotype has just a few counts. This chain joins TRBV18 and TRBJ2-1, with 8 bases aligning to TRBD1. The junction had 6 bases not matched to a gene; V was cut back by 3 bases and J by 5 bases. This CDR3 comprises 15 residues. The V gene's germline CDR1 is KGHSH and CDR2 LQKENI. CDR3 coding DNA: TGTGCCAGCTCACCTGGAATGACAGGGGACAATGAGCAGTTCTTC. It is translated as CASSPGMTGDNEQFF.

This clonotype appeared a few times. This rearrangement joins TRBV4-1 to TRBJ2-1; maybe TRBD2 (5 bases). The length of the CDR3 is 14 residues. Trimming removed 1 base at V and 8 bases at J, with 12 bases between. CDR1 is MGHRA, CDR2 YSYEKL, per germline. CDR3 in DNA: TGCGCCAGCAGCCAAGTACCGGGGATGGATGAGCAGTTCTTC. Protein sequence: CASSQVPGMDEQFF.

This clonotype was detected once. The chain couples TRBV4-1 to TRBJ1-5; D gene ambiguous. Trimming left V 1 base short and J 4 bases short, with 8 bases between. CDR1 and CDR2 from the germline V gene are MGHRA and YSYEKL. There are 14 residues in the CDR3. The CDR3 spells CASSQVLGNQPQHF. DNA for the CDR3: TGCGCCAGCAGCCAAGTTCTGGGGAATCAGCCCCAGCATTTT.

The V gene is TRBV5-1, the J gene TRBJ2-3; D unclear. Germline V gene sequence: CDR1 SGHRS, CDR2 YFSETQ. This CDR3 is 15 amino acids long. Trimming pared 4 bases from V and 6 bases from J, leaving 18 bases between. CDR3 DNA: TGCGCCAGCAGCCCCGCGAAGGGCTCAAGGGATACGCAGTATTTT. Its protein product is CASSPAKGSRDTQYF.

The sample holds a few counts of this clonotype. The chain uses TRBV7-2 and TRBJ1-2; 7 nucleotides align to TRBD1. Trimming took 5 bases from V and 0 from J; bases not matched to a gene: 6. The CDR3 has 15 residues. Looked up from germline, CDR1 is SGHTA and CDR2 is FQGNSA. CDR3: CASSPQGGTNYGYTF. CDR3 DNA sequence: TGTGCCAGCAGCCCCCAGGGGGGGACTAACTATGGCTACACCTTC.

This clonotype was recorded once. The V and J genes are TRBV6-5 and TRBJ2-3, with D unresolved. Germline V gene sequence: CDR1 MNHEY, CDR2 SVGAGI. Trimming pared 0 bases from V and 3 bases from J, leaving 7 bases between. The CDR3 runs 14 residues. CDR3 protein: CASSYSLLTDTQYF. CDR3 coding DNA: TGTGCCAGCAGTTACTCGTTGCTTACAGATACGCAGTATTTT.

This clonotype was seen a handful of times. The chain couples TRBV6-5 to TRBJ1-1; D ambiguous. The CDR3 is 14 amino acids. The V and J ends lost 9 bases and 1 base respectively, with 15 bases between them. Germline values: CDR1 MNHEY, CDR2 SVGAGI. The CDR3 DNA sequence: TGTGCCAGTCTTCCCCAACGGGGGAACACTGAAGCTTTCTTT. This translates into CASLPQRGNTEAFF.

This clonotype turned up a few times. This chain uses TRBV6-5 with TRBJ1-1; D gene unclear. This CDR3 has 16 amino acids. Germline CDR1 reads MNHEY; CDR2 reads SVGAGI. V lost 8 bases to trimming and J lost 0 bases, with 19 bases between them. The CDR3 DNA sequence: TGTGCCAGCTGCCCTTATCTACAGTTCATGAACACTGAAGCTTTCTTT. Residues: CASCPYLQFMNTEAFF.

J is TRBJ2-1 and V is TRBV7-2; either TRBD1 or TRBD2 may fit D (5 bases each). With 6 bases removed from V and 4 bases from J, the gap between germline ends came to 10 bases. CDR3 size: 13 residues. The V gene's germline CDR1 is SGHTA and CDR2 FQGNSA. The CDR3 nucleotides read TGTGCCAGCAGTCGGGACGGGTACAATGAGCAGTTCTTC. Translation gives CASSRDGYNEQFF.

The chain recombines TRBV21-1 with TRBJ2-5; TRBD1 is taken as the D call from the table, unchecked against the DNA. TRBV21-1 is described as a pseudogene. The CDR3 runs to 15 residues. The DNA for the CDR3 is TGTGCCAGCATAAGGACAGTCATTTTAGGGGAGACCCAGTACTTC. Its protein is CASIRTVILGETQYF.

This chain uses TRBV5-1 with TRBJ2-5; possibly TRBD1 or TRBD2 for D (6 bases each). CDR3 size: 18 residues. In germline, CDR1 is SGHRS, CDR2 YFSETQ. The V and J ends lost 3 bases and 5 bases respectively, with 26 bases between them. The CDR3 loop is CASSSSGGGLPEGETQYF. CDR3 nucleotides: TGCGCCAGCAGCTCGTCCGGTGGGGGGCTACCTGAGGGCGAGACCCAGTACTTC.

This clonotype was observed a few times. This rearrangement joins TRBV12-3 or TRBV12-4 to TRBJ1-5; D is unclear. The CDR3 is made up of 13 amino acids. Trimming cost V 3 bases and J 11 bases, with 14 bases left between them. The CDR3 DNA follows: TGTGCCAGCAGTTTCGAAAGTATAAGGGCCCAGCATTTT. It is translated as CASSFESIRAQHF.

Only a few counts were recorded for this clonotype. The chain links TRBV7-6 to TRBJ2-1; D possibly corresponds to TRBD2 (7 bases). The CDR3 runs to 16 residues. V lost 5 bases, J lost 5 bases, and 19 bases lay in between. The germline gives CDR1 SGHVS, CDR2 FNYEAQ. The DNA for the CDR3 is TGTGCCAGCAGCCCCGTTGTTTTGGGGGGGCACAATGAGCAGTTCTTC. Translation: CASSPVVLGGHNEQFF.

This clonotype appeared a few times. The CDR3 bases are TGTGCCATCAGTGAGTCGACCGGGGGAGGTGAAGCTTTCTTT. Protein: CAISESTGGGEAFF. J is TRBJ1-1 and V is TRBV10-3; D may be TRBD1 (5 bases). With 0 bases removed from V and 7 bases from J, the gap between germline ends came to 12 bases. The CDR3 is made up of 14 amino acids. Germline assignment: CDR1 ENHRY and CDR2 SYGVKD.

In its sample, this clonotype was seen many times. The chain employs TRBV12-3 or TRBV12-4 and TRBJ2-7, with D perhaps given as TRBD1 or TRBD2 (6 bases each). V was trimmed by 6 bases and J by 2 bases, leaving 14 bases between them. The CDR3 length is 14 residues. The CDR3 loop is CASRSGAATYEQYF. Written as DNA, the CDR3 is TGTGCCAGCAGGTCGGGGGCCGCAACCTACGAGCAGTACTTC.